A selection of T cell receptor beta chains follows, all from one sample in a study of regulatory T cells in long-lasting Graves disease. Using its own MiXCR run on the multiplex PCR reads, TCRdb lists one record per CDR3 protein. The sample yields over 500,000 distinct CDR3 sequences, less than 20% seen once. This sample was shared with a second study, whose subject was T cells in Graves' hyperthyroidism and ophthalmopathy.

The sample was peripheral blood mononuclear cells (PBMCs), taken at new diagnosis, from a patient treated with antithyroid drugs. Receptors originate from a woman aged 30 to 39 with Graves disease. Both conserved end residues are part of each CDR3. D genes are given only for firm matches. A clone size is listed for some rows: how often the clone was seen (once, few, many), or a class if it is expanded.

V gene	J gene	clone size	D gene	CDR3 DNA	CDR3 protein
TRBV5-1	TRBJ2-7	many	TRBD1	TGCGCCAGCAGCTCGGGACAGGGGCACGACGAGCAGTACTTC	CASSSGQGHDEQYF
TRBV9	TRBJ2-7	few	TRBD1	TGTGCCAGCAGCGAGATGACAGGGGTGGGAGAGCAGTACTTC	CASSEMTGVGEQYF
TRBV28	TRBJ2-2	many	NA	TGTGCCAGCAGAACGTCCTACGCGAACACCGGGGAGCTGTTTTTT	CASRTSYANTGELFF
TRBV7-2	TRBJ2-5	many	TRBD2	TGTGCCAGCAGCTTAGCCGGGACTACGGGAGAGACCCAGTACTTC	CASSLAGTTGETQYF
TRBV28	TRBJ1-1	many	NA	TGTGCCAGCAAGGACAGCGGCTACACTGAAGCTTTCTTT	CASKDSGYTEAFF
TRBV6-1	TRBJ1-2	many	NA	TGTGCCAGCAGACCACAGGGTGTAGGTGGCTACACCTTC	CASRPQGVGGYTF
TRBV11-2	TRBJ2-2	NA	TRBD2	TGTGCCAACAGCAAGGGACTAGCGGGGACCGGGGAGCTGTTTTTT	CANSKGLAGTGELFF
TRBV20-1	TRBJ2-2	NA	TRBD1	TGCAGTGCTAGAGTGGCAGGGGGCGCGTCTACCGGAGAGCTGTTTTTT	CSARVAGGASTGELFF
TRBV6-1	TRBJ1-2	many	NA	TGTGCCAGCAGTGAACAAGGGAGCTATGGCTACACCTTC	CASSEQGSYGYTF
TRBV30	TRBJ2-1	NA	TRBD2	TGTGCCTGGAGGTTAGCGGGCAATGAGCAGTTCTTC	CAWRLAGNEQFF
TRBV20-1	TRBJ1-5	NA	TRBD1	TGCAGTGCAGCACAGGGGGGAGGTCAGCCCCAGCATTTT	CSAAQGGGQPQHF
TRBV6-1	TRBJ2-4	few	NA	TGTACCAGCAGCAGGGTAGCCAAAAACATTCAGTACTTC	CTSSRVAKNIQYF
TRBV7-9	TRBJ2-5	NA	TRBD2	TGTGCCAGCAGCTTAGGAGCGGGAGCGCGTGAGACCCAGTACTTC	CASSLGAGARETQYF